The T cell receptor beta chain described here comes from a study of control samples from healthy donors and cancer patients. Sequenced by immunoSEQ multiplex PCR; TCRdb stores in-frame clones only, minus some. The sample's table shows about 190,000 clones. This sequence originates from a woman in her twenties or thirties in good health. The sequencing sample was made of blood.

The CDR3 here is CASSLSSGGLSDTQYF. For the CDR3, the DNA is TGTGCCAGCAGTTTGTCTAGCGGGGGGCTGTCAGATACGCAGTATTTT. The genes are TRBV28 and TRBJ2-3; 11 nucleotides line up with TRBD2. Per germline, CDR1 MDHEN and CDR2 SYDVKM. Germline trimming cut 3 bases from V and 4 bases from J; bases unmatched to any gene: 6. The CDR3 is 16 amino acids. The full variable domain, its missing parts supplied by reference TRBV28 and TRBJ2-3, is DVKVTQSSRYLVKRTGEKVFLECVQDMDHENMFWYRQDPGLGLRLIYFSYDVKMKEKGDIPEGYSVSREKKERFSLILESASTNQTSMYLCASSLSSGGLSDTQYFGPGTRLTVL.